Detailed here is one T cell receptor (beta chain). Antigen unknown. This record comes from a study of cytomegalovirus exposure and HLA in healthy donors. Assay used: immunoSEQ multiplex PCR; TCRdb lists only in-frame clones, some missing. The sample shows a few hundred thousand clones, around 90% of them seen only once. The validation cohort, a group of under 150 subjects, included the donors and was separate from the roughly 670-subject first cohort. Points from the study as a whole: Usually a TCR sequence was rare, but some public TCRs were found in many donors. It was 150 to 200 TCR beta chains that were listed as cytomegalovirus-associated. Researchers reported that a few CMV-associated chains were confirmed in vitro as CMV antigen-specific.

V was shortened by 0 bases and J by 3 bases, with 12 bases between the two germline ends. The V gene's germline CDR1 is SGHKS and CDR2 YYEKEE (reference sequence). The CDR3 spans 15 residues. The TCR comes from a woman aged 18-30 years in good health and CMV-seronegative. The J gene is TRBJ1-1, the V gene TRBV5-5, with D possibly TRBD1 on 5 matching bases. The sequencing input was PBMCs. As DNA, the CDR3 is TGTGCCAGCAGCTTGGATAGGGGTCGGGACACTGAAGCTTTCTTT. This encodes CASSLDRGRDTEAFF.